This T cell receptor beta chain was observed in a study of long-term antiretroviral therapy in people with HIV. The CDR3 spans 12 residues. Trimming pared 3 bases from V and 6 bases from J, leaving 6 bases between. CDR1 MNHEY and CDR2 SMNVEV come from the germline V gene (reference sequence). HIV-positive participants all received treatment in the United States. Investigators performed immunoSEQ version v3.0 at survey level. Samples were sequenced targeting roughly 40,000-50,000 T-cell genomes each. Generated by immunoSEQ multiplex PCR, the TCRdb table keeps only in-frame clones and is missing some. Of around 25,000 clones in the sample, about 80% were seen once. This clone was picked up a small number of times. The target antigen is unknown. Points from the study as a whole: HIV repertoires spanned narrower CDR3 length ranges than controls.

The chain is built from TRBV27 and TRBJ1-5; D is ambiguous. The source is a woman aged 40 to 50 with HIV. The source was unsorted PBMCs, collected 1.1 years before starting antiretroviral therapy. CDR3 DNA: TGTGCCAGCAGTTTTTTAGGTCAGCCCCAGCATTTT. Its translation is CASSFLGQPQHF.